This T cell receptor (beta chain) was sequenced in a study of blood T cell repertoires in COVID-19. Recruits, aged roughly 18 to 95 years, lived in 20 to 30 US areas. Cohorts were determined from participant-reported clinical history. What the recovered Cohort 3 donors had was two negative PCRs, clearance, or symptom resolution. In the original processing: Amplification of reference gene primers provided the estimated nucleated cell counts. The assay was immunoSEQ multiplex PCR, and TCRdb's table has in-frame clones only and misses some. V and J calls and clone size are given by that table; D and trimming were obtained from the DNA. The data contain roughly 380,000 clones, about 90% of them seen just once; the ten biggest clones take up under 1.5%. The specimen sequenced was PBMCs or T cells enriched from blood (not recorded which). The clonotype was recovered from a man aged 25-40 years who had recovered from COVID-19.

Here the CDR3 reads CASSPYSTQETQYF. The CDR3 nucleotides read TGTGCCAGCAGCCCGTACAGTACCCAAGAGACCCAGTACTTC. The rearrangement joins TRBV7-9 to TRBJ2-5; D is unresolved. Germline CDR1 is SEHNR and CDR2 is FQNEAQ (reference sequence). The CDR3 sequence is 14 residues long. With 5 bases removed from V and 1 base from J, the gap between germline ends came to 11 bases. Complete variable domain (other parts from reference TRBV7-9 and TRBJ2-5): DTGVSQNPRHKITKRGQNVTFRCDPISEHNRLYWYRQTLGQGPEFLTYFQNEAQLEKSRLLSDRFSAERPKGSFSTLEIQRTEQGDSAMYLCASSPYSTQETQYFGPGTRLLVL.